Detailed here is one TCR beta chain. RNA was extracted with the RNeasy kit, and a quantity of about 0.45 to 1 ug was reverse transcribed using random hexamers. An immunoSEQ multiplex PCR amplified TCR beta CDR3 over 54 Vbeta and 13 Jbeta. TCRdb analysed the immunoSEQ multiplex PCR reads with MiXCR anew, one entry per CDR3 protein. The sample consists of nearly 70,000 distinct CDR3 sequences, just under 95% of them appearing once. Negative magnetic isolation gave CD8+ and CD4+ cells; FACS enriched CD8+ TEMRA. The sample belongs to a study of CD8 T cells in Susac syndrome. V lost 0 bases to trimming and J lost 8 bases, with 10 bases between them. Germline CDR1 and CDR2: SGHAT and FQNNGV. The CDR3 extends over 13 amino acids.

The TCR sequence derives from a human donor in good health. Sequenced material: CD8+ T cells from PBMCs. The chain carries TRBV11-2 and TRBJ2-5; maybe TRBD2 (6 bases). This chain's CDR3 is CASSLEGRITQYF. The CDR3 DNA reads TGTGCCAGCAGCTTAGAGGGGAGGATCACCCAGTACTTC.